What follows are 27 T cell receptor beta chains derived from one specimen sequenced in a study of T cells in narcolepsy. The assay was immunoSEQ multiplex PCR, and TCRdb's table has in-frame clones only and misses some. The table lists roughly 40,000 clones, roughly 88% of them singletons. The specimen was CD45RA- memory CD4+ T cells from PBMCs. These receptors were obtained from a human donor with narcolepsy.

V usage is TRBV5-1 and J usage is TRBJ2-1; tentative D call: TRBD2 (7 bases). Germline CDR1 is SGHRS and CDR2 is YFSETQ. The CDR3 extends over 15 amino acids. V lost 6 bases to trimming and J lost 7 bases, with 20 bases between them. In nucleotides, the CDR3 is TGCGCCAGCACCCCTGCGGGGGCCGTGGGGAATGAGCAGTTCTTC. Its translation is CASTPAGAVGNEQFF.

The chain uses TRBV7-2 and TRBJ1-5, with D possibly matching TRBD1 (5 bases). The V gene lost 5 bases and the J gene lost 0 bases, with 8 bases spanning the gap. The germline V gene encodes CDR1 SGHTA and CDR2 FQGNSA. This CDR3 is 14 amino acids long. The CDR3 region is CASSPQGSNQPQHF. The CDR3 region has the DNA TGTGCCAGCAGCCCGCAGGGTAGCAATCAGCCCCAGCATTTT.

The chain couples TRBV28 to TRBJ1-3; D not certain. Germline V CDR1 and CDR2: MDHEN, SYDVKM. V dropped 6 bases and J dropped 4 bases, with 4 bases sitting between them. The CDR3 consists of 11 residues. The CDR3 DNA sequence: TGTGCCAGCAGAGGGGGAAACACCATATATTTT. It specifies CASRGGNTIYF.

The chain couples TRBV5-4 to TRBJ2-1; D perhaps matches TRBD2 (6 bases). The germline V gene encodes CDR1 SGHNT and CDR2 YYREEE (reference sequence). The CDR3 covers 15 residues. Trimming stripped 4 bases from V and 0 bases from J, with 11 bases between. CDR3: CASSPGLPSYNEQFF. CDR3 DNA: TGTGCCAGCAGCCCGGGACTGCCCTCCTACAATGAGCAGTTCTTC.

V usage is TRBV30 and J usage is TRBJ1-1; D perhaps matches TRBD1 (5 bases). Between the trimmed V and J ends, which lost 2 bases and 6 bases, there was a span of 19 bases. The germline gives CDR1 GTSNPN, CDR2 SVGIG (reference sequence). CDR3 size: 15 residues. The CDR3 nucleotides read TGTGCCTGGAGTAACTCATTAGGGGTAGGGGCTGAAGCTTTCTTT. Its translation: CAWSNSLGVGAEAFF. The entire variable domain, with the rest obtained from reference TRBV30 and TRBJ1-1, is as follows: SQTIHQWPATLVQPVGSPLSLECTVEGTSNPNLYWYRQAAGRGLQLLFYSVGIGQISSEVPQNLSASRPQDRQFILSSKKLLLSDSGFYLCAWSNSLGVGAEAFFGQGTRLTVV.

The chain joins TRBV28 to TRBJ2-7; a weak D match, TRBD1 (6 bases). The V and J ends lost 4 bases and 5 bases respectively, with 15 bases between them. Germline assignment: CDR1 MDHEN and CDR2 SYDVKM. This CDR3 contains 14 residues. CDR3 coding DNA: TGTGCCAGCAGTTCTGGAGACAGGCCCCACGAGCAGTACTTC. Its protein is CASSSGDRPHEQYF. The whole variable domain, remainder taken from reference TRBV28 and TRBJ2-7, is DVKVTQSSRYLVKRTGEKVFLECVQDMDHENMFWYRQDPGLGLRLIYFSYDVKMKEKGDIPEGYSVSREKKERFSLILESASTNQTSMYLCASSSGDRPHEQYFGPGTRLTVT.

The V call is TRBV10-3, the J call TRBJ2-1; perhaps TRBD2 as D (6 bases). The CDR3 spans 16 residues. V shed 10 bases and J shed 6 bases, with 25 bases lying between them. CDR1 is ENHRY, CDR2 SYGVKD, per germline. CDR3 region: CATQKYGGDLGNEQFF. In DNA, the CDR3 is TGTGCCACCCAGAAATATGGAGGGGACTTGGGCAATGAGCAGTTCTTC.

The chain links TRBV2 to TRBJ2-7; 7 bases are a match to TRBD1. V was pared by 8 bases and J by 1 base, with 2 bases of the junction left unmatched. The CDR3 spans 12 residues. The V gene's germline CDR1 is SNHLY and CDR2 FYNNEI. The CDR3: CASRQGSYEQYF. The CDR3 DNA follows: TGTGCCAGCCGACAGGGATCCTACGAGCAGTACTTC.

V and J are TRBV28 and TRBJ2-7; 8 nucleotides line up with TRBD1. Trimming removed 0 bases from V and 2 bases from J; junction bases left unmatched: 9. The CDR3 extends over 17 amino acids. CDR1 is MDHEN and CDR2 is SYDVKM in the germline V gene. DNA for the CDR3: TGTGCCAGCAGTTTATGGTCCACCCGGGACAGGACCTACGAGCAGTACTTC. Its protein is CASSLWSTRDRTYEQYF.

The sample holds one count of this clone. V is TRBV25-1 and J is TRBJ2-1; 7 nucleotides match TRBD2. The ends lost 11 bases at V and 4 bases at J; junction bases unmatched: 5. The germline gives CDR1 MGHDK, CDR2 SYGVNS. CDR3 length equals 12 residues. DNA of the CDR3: TGTGCCGCCGCGGGGGATTACAATGAGCAGTTCTTC. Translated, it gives CAAAGDYNEQFF.

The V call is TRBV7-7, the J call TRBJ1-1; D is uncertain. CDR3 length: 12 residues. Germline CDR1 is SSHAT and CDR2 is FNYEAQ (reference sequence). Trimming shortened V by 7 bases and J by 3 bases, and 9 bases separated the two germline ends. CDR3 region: CASKWMDTEAFF. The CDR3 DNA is TGTGCCAGCAAGTGGATGGACACTGAAGCTTTCTTT.

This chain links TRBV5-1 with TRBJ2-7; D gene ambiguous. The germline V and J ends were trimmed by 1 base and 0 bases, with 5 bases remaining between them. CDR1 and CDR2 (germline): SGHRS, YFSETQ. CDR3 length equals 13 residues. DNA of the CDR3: TGCGCCAGCAGCTTGCGGGTCTCCTACGAGCAGTACTTC. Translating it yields CASSLRVSYEQYF. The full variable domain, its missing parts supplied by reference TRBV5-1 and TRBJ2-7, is KAGVTQTPRYLIKTRGQQVTLSCSPISGHRSVSWYQQTPGQGLQFLFEYFSETQRNKGNFPGRFSGRQFSNSRSEMNVSTLELGDSALYLCASSLRVSYEQYFGPGTRLTVT.

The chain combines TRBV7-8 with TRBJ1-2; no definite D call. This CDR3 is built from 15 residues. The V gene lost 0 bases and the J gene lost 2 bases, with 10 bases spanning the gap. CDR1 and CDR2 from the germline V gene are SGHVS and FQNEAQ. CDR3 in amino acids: CASSLAGALNYGYTF. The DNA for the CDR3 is TGTGCCAGCAGCTTAGCGGGAGCCCTCAACTATGGCTACACCTTC.

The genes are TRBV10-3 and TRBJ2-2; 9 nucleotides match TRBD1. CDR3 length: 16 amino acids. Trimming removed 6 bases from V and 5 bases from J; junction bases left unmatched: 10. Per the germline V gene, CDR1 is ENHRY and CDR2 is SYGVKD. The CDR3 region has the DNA TGTGCCATCAGCACAGGGGGCGTATCGTCGACCGGGGAGCTGTTTTTT. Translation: CAISTGGVSSTGELFF.

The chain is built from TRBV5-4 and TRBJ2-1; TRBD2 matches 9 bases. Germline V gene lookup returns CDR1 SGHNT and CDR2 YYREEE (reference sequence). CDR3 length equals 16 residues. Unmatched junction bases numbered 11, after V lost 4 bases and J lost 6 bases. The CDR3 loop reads CASSPAGAGGFNEQFF. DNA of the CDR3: TGTGCCAGCAGCCCGGCGGGAGCGGGGGGTTTCAATGAGCAGTTCTTC. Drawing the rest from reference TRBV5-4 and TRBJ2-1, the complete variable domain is ETGVTQSPTHLIKTRGQQVTLRCSSQSGHNTVSWYQQALGQGPQFIFQYYREEENGRGNFPPRFSGLQFPNYSSELNVNALELDDSALYLCASSPAGAGGFNEQFFGPGTRLTVL.

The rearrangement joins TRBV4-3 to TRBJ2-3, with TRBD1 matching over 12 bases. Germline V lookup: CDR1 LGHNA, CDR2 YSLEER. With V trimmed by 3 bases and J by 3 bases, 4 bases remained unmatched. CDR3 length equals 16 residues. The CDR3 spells CASSQPGQGATDTQYF. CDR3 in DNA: TGCGCCAGCAGCCAGCCGGGACAGGGGGCGACAGATACGCAGTATTTT.

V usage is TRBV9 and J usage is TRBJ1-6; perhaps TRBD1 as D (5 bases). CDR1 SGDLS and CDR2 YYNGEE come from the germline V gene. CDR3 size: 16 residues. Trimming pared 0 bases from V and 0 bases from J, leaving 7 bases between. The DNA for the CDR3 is TGTGCCAGCAGCGTAGCAGGGAGCTCCTATAATTCACCCCTCCACTTT. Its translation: CASSVAGSSYNSPLHF.

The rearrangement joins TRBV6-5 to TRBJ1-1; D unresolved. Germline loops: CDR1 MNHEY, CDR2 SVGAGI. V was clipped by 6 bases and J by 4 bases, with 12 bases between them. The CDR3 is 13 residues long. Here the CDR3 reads CASSSRAPTEAFF. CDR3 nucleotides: TGTGCCAGCAGCTCGAGGGCTCCCACTGAAGCTTTCTTT.

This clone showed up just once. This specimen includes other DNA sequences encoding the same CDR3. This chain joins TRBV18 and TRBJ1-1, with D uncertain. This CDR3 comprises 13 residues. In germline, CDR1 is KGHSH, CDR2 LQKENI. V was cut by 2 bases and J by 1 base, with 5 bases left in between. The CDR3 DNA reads TGTGCCAGCTCACCAGGAGGGAACACTGAAGCTTTCTTT. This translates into CASSPGGNTEAFF.

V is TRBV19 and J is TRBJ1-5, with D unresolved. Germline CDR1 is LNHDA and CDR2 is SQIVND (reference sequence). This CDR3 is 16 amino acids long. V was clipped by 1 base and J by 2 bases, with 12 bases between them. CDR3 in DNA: TGTGCCAGTAGTATAGTGGCCTTTAAGGGCAATCAGCCCCAGCATTTT. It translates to CASSIVAFKGNQPQHF.

The CDR3 DNA follows: TGTGCCTGGAGTGGGGGGGTCGGCAATCAGCCCCAGCATTTT. This translates into CAWSGGVGNQPQHF. The chain has TRBV30 and TRBJ1-5; perhaps TRBD1 as D (5 bases). The CDR3 extends over 14 amino acids. The germline V and J ends were trimmed by 1 base and 2 bases, with 9 bases remaining between them. Germline loops: CDR1 GTSNPN, CDR2 SVGIG (reference sequence).

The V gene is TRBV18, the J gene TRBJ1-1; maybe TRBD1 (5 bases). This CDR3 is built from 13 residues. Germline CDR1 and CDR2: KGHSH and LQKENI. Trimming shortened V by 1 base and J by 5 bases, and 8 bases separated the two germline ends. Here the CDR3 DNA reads TGTGCCAGCTCACCACAGGCAGGGACTGAAGCTTTCTTT. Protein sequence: CASSPQAGTEAFF.

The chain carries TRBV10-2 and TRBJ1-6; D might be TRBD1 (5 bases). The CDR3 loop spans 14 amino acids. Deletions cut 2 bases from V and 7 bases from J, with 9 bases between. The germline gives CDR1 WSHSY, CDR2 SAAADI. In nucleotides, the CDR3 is TGCGCCAGCAGTGAGGCAGGGAGAAATTCACCCCTCCACTTT. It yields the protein CASSEAGRNSPLHF.

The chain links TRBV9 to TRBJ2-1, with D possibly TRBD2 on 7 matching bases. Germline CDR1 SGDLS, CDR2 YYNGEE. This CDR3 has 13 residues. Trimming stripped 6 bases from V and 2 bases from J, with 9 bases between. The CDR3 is CASTGGPYNEQFF. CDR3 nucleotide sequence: TGTGCCAGCACCGGGGGGCCCTACAATGAGCAGTTCTTC.

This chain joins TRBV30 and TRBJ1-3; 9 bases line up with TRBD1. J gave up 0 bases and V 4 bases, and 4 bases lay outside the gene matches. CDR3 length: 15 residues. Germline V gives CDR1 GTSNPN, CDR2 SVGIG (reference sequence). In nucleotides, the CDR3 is TGTGCCTGGATGACAGGGGGTTACTCTGGAAACACCATATATTTT. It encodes CAWMTGGYSGNTIYF. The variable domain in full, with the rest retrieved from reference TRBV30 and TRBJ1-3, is SQTIHQWPATLVQPVGSPLSLECTVEGTSNPNLYWYRQAAGRGLQLLFYSVGIGQISSEVPQNLSASRPQDRQFILSSKKLLLSDSGFYLCAWMTGGYSGNTIYFGEGSWLTVV.

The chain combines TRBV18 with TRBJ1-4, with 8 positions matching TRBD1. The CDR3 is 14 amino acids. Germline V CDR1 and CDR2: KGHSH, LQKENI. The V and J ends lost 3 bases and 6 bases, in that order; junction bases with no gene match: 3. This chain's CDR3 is CASSPGQVDEKLFF. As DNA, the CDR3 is TGTGCCAGCTCACCGGGACAGGTGGATGAAAAACTGTTTTTT.

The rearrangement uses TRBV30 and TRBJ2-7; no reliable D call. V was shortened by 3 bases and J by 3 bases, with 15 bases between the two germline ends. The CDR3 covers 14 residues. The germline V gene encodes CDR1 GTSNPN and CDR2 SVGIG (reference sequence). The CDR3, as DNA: TGTGCCTGGAGGCCCCTGGGCAGTAACTACGAGCAGTACTTC. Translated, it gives CAWRPLGSNYEQYF.